This T cell receptor beta chain was profiled in a study of shared clonotypes between healthy human individuals. About the study: Each donor's CD8 memory used one plate, CD8 naive two, each CD4 subset three.

On this clone itself: Its cognate antigen is unknown.

Naive CD8 cells were CD45RO-negative, positively selected for CCR7, excluding terminally differentiated effector memory CD45RA+ cells. V lost 0 bases and J lost 6, with 12 bases in between. The germline V gene encodes CDR1 MNHEY and CDR2 SVGAGI. The CDR3 has 14 residues. Profiling relied on immunoSEQ multiplex PCR, and the TCRdb table lists in-frame clones only, not all of them. The profile shows around 2,000,000 clones, approximately 94% of them singletons. Findings and limits, study-wide: Larger estimated richness was generally recorded for naive subsets relative to memory subsets. Sharing across four donors was highest in naive CD4 (around 5%) and lowest in memory CD8 (about 0.4%).

The sequenced sample consisted of naive CD8+ T cells sorted from blood. The chain is built from TRBV6-5 and TRBJ2-7, with D hard to call. This TCR was sampled from a man younger than 30 in good health. The chain's CDR3 is CASSYSSSSGEQYF. The CDR3 DNA reads as TGTGCCAGCAGTTACTCCTCCTCGTCGGGCGAGCAGTACTTC.